A selection of T cell receptor beta chains follows, all from one sample in a study of T cell repertoires in cytomegalovirus infection. TCRdb re-called the reads with MiXCR, one entry per CDR3 protein. Seen here are some 450,000 distinct CDR3 sequences, under 40% observed once, and the top ten hold roughly 15%. Sequenced sample: PBMCs. Receptors were obtained from a human donor in good health (CMV status not recorded). Some clones in this sample may be carry-over from other donors' samples. Both conserved end residues are part of each CDR3. The order of the fields is V gene, CDR3 protein.

V gene: TRBV20-1
CDR3 protein: CSAGETPGNEQFF

V gene: TRBV12-3/TRBV12-4
CDR3 protein: CASTHSPDTQYF

V gene: TRBV5-1
CDR3 protein: CASSPDRGTGNTIYF

V gene: TRBV15
CDR3 protein: CATSRAGGGEKLFF

V gene: TRBV7-8
CDR3 protein: CASSSITGTGNTIYF

V gene: TRBV7-9
CDR3 protein: CASSPSGQARTEAFF

V gene: TRBV7-9
CDR3 protein: CASSSALDREIKTQYF

V gene: TRBV6-6
CDR3 protein: CASSYKTGVYYEQYF

V gene: TRBV2
CDR3 protein: CASSAAPAGELFF

V gene: TRBV7-4
CDR3 protein: CASRRTYRDSNQPQHF

V gene: TRBV19
CDR3 protein: CASRRDRGRPGNQPQHF

V gene: TRBV15
CDR3 protein: CATSGEGHVFTEAFF

V gene: TRBV7-6
CDR3 protein: CASSTDRGRFSSYNEQFF

V gene: TRBV27
CDR3 protein: CASSTLGGGNTGELFF

V gene: TRBV29-1
CDR3 protein: CSVPSGYTDTQYF

V gene: TRBV5-5
CDR3 protein: CASSLGHDRRRIFF

V gene: TRBV19
CDR3 protein: CASSLSQGAVTEAFF

V gene: TRBV20-1
CDR3 protein: CSAVVGAGATDTQYF

V gene: TRBV6-2/TRBV6-3
CDR3 protein: CASRPRDRVFLNTEAFF

V gene: TRBV7-6
CDR3 protein: CASSPGPQQYNEQFF

V gene: TRBV30
CDR3 protein: CAWSLGLNSGNTIYF

V gene: TRBV18
CDR3 protein: CASSLPGIPDYNEQFF

V gene: TRBV4-3
CDR3 protein: CASSQGTGGEAFF

V gene: TRBV7-8
CDR3 protein: CASSQSLGQSYEQYF

V gene: TRBV7-2
CDR3 protein: CASSPQLSGFQPQHF

V gene: TRBV5-4
CDR3 protein: CASSLKAANTGELFF

V gene: TRBV28
CDR3 protein: CASSLDGPNEKLFF

V gene: TRBV4-3
CDR3 protein: CASSQGDRMNTEAFF

V gene: TRBV12-3/TRBV12-4
CDR3 protein: CASSSTGVVGTQYF

V gene: TRBV6-5
CDR3 protein: CASSYLDGAYEQYF

V gene: TRBV7-8
CDR3 protein: CASSLGFRPTGTGSYNSPLHF

V gene: TRBV7-2
CDR3 protein: CASSLLRGAQETQYF

V gene: TRBV6-5
CDR3 protein: CASSYMGTGANSPLHF

V gene: TRBV4-3
CDR3 protein: CASSRGTGTSGYNEQFF